Presented here are 26 T cell receptor beta chains from one specimen sequenced in a study of T cell responses to AZD1222 COVID-19 vaccine. The repertoire was sequenced with immunoSEQ multiplex PCR; TCRdb's copy has only in-frame clones and lacks some. This sample has about 150,000 clones, with about nine tenths found just once. Source: peripheral blood, taken on day 0 of MenACWY control vaccination. The source is an adult in good health.

The rearrangement joins TRBV27 to TRBJ2-3, with D possibly TRBD2 on 5 matching bases. Germline V gene data show CDR1 as MNHEY and CDR2 as SMNVEV (reference sequence). The CDR3 is 17 amino acids. V was cut by 3 bases and J by 3 bases, with 19 bases left in between. The CDR3 nucleotides are TGTGCCAGCAGTTTCTTACCGGGCCACCGAGGGACAGATACGCAGTATTTT. This encodes CASSFLPGHRGTDTQYF.

V gene TRBV6-5 combines with J gene TRBJ2-1; TRBD1 matches 7 bases. The CDR3 runs to 15 residues. V lost 2 bases, J lost 8 bases, and 9 bases stayed unmatched. Germline V gives CDR1 MNHEY, CDR2 SVGAGI. CDR3 nucleotides: TGTGCCAGCAGTTACCCCAGACAGGGTATGGATGAGCAGTTCTTC. This encodes CASSYPRQGMDEQFF.

J is TRBJ2-7 and V is TRBV2; 7 bases are a match to TRBD1. The CDR3 sequence is 14 residues long. Germline V lookup: CDR1 SNHLY, CDR2 FYNNEI. The V and J ends lost 6 bases and 0 bases, in that order; junction bases with no gene match: 5. The CDR3 bases are TGTGCCAGCAGGGTGACAGGGAGCTCCTACGAGCAGTACTTC. Protein product: CASRVTGSSYEQYF. Looking up the rest from reference TRBV2 and TRBJ2-7 gives the full variable domain: EPEVTQTPSHQVTQMGQEVILRCVPISNHLYFYWYRQILGQKVEFLVSFYNNEISEKSEIFDDQFSVERPDGSNFTLKIRSTKLEDSAMYFCASRVTGSSYEQYFGPGTRLTVT.

This sequence joins TRBV19 and TRBJ1-4, with 9 bases aligning to TRBD1. With V trimmed by 3 bases and J by 4 bases, 3 bases remained unmatched. Germline V lookup: CDR1 LNHDA, CDR2 SQIVND (reference sequence). This CDR3 has 15 residues. Here the CDR3 DNA reads TGTGCCAGTAGTATCTCGGGACAGGGTAATGAAAAACTGTTTTTT. It yields the protein CASSISGQGNEKLFF.

The rearrangement uses TRBV7-9 and TRBJ1-5; D gene uncertain. There are 14 residues in the CDR3. Per the germline V gene, CDR1 is SEHNR and CDR2 is FQNEAQ (reference sequence). V was shortened by 1 base and J by 11 bases, with 15 bases between the two germline ends. Here the CDR3 DNA reads TGTGCCAGCAGCTTAGGGAACGAGGTTGACTCCCAGCATTTT. It encodes CASSLGNEVDSQHF.

This chain links TRBV19 with TRBJ1-5; no firm D call. This CDR3 is built from 15 residues. V was clipped by 3 bases and J by 0 bases, with 9 bases between them. Per germline, CDR1 LNHDA and CDR2 SQIVND (reference sequence). The CDR3 here is CASSISLISNQPQHF. As DNA, the CDR3 is TGTGCCAGTAGTATTAGTTTGATTAGCAATCAGCCCCAGCATTTT.

CDR3: CASSYVGNQPQHF. DNA of the CDR3: TGTGCCAGCAGTTACGTAGGCAATCAGCCCCAGCATTTT. This chain uses TRBV27 with TRBJ1-5; D gene uncertain. This CDR3 region has 13 residues. V dropped 4 bases and J dropped 2 bases, with 6 bases sitting between them. Germline lookup yields CDR1 MNHEY and CDR2 SMNVEV (reference sequence).

A single count supports this clone. The chain combines TRBV19 with TRBJ2-1, with unresolved D. Trimming cost V 10 bases and J 0 bases, with 19 bases left between them. CDR1 LNHDA and CDR2 SQIVND come from the germline V gene (reference sequence). The CDR3 extends over 16 amino acids. The DNA of the CDR3 is TGTGCCACGAGTAAGCAGGTTGGGGTCTCCTACAATGAGCAGTTCTTC. Its translation is CATSKQVGVSYNEQFF.

The V call is TRBV29-1, the J call TRBJ1-2, with a tentative D call TRBD1 (6 bases). The CDR3 length is 16 residues. CDR1 and CDR2 (germline): SQVTM, ANQGSEA. Trimming shortened V by 0 bases and J by 0 bases, and 14 bases separated the two germline ends. The CDR3 loop is CSVEDRDTIPNYGYTF. CDR3 coding DNA: TGCAGCGTTGAAGATCGGGACACAATTCCTAACTATGGCTACACCTTC.

This chain joins TRBV10-3 and TRBJ2-4, with TRBD1 matching over 11 bases. The germline V gene has CDR1 ENHRY and CDR2 SYGVKD. V lost 3 bases and J lost 9; bases outside the gene matches: 16. The CDR3 runs 18 residues. This CDR3 reads CAISEGNLDRGRLSIQYF. DNA of the CDR3: TGTGCCATCAGTGAAGGAAATCTGGACAGGGGGCGTCTTAGCATTCAGTACTTC.

The V call is TRBV9, the J call TRBJ2-1, with 15 bases lining up with TRBD2. Losses at the gene ends were 1 base for V and 10 bases for J; bases not matched to a gene: 9. The CDR3 runs 17 residues. Germline V lookup: CDR1 SGDLS, CDR2 YYNGEE. The CDR3 coding sequence is TGTGCCAGCAGCGTACGAGGACTAGCGGGAGGGCCTGGGGAGCAGTTCTTC. This sequence encodes CASSVRGLAGGPGEQFF.

This clone was found a few times. This rearrangement joins TRBV11-3 to TRBJ2-1, with D uncertain. V lost 3 bases, J lost 2 bases, and 11 bases lay in between. Germline lookup yields CDR1 SGHNT and CDR2 YENEEA. The CDR3 length is 15 residues. In DNA form, the CDR3 reads TGTGCCAGCAGCTTTGGGTTGCTAGCCTACAATGAGCAGTTCTTC. Encoded protein: CASSFGLLAYNEQFF.

The CDR3 protein is CAWSAGQGINEKLFF. For the CDR3, the DNA is TGTGCCTGGAGTGCTGGACAGGGGATTAATGAAAAACTGTTTTTT. V usage is TRBV30 and J usage is TRBJ1-4; 9 positions agree with TRBD1. Germline V CDR1 and CDR2: GTSNPN, SVGIG (reference sequence). This CDR3 has 15 amino acids. Germline trimming cut 1 base from V and 4 bases from J; bases unmatched to any gene: 4.

The CDR3 DNA is TGTGCCAGCAGCATCCATCGGGGGGTATGGTATGAAAAACTGTTTTTT. This translates into CASSIHRGVWYEKLFF. The chain joins TRBV21-1 to TRBJ1-4. TRBV21-1 is a known pseudogene. The CDR3 is 16 residues long.

This clone was seen only a few times. The chain employs TRBV3-1 (or the pseudogene TRBV3-2) and TRBJ2-3; D is tentatively TRBD1 or TRBD2 (5 bases each). There are 13 residues in the CDR3. Per germline, CDR1 LGHDT and CDR2 YNNKEL (reference sequence). Deletions cut 8 bases from V and 4 bases from J, with 13 bases between. CDR3 nucleotides: TGTGCCAGCGGCAAACTAGGGGCAGATACGCAGTATTTT. Translated, it gives CASGKLGADTQYF.

This rearrangement joins TRBV27 to TRBJ1-2; D perhaps matches TRBD1 (6 bases). The V and J ends lost 3 bases and 8 bases respectively, with 19 bases between them. CDR3 size: 15 residues. Germline CDR1 reads MNHEY; CDR2 reads SMNVEV (reference sequence). CDR3 DNA: TGTGCCAGCAGTTTGGCGGGGGGCCGGTCTCGAGGCTACACCTTC. Protein product: CASSLAGGRSRGYTF.

The chain combines TRBV2 with TRBJ2-2, with TRBD2 matching 10 bases. V lost 7 bases to trimming and J lost 4 bases; unmatched junction nucleotides: 6. This CDR3 has 15 residues. CDR1 SNHLY and CDR2 FYNNEI come from the germline V gene. CDR3 amino acids: CASKDSGGFTGELFF. The CDR3 nucleotides are TGTGCCAGCAAGGATAGCGGGGGGTTCACCGGGGAGCTGTTTTTT.

This clone has a handful of counts. CDR3 residues: CAISVTGLNEQFF. In DNA form, the CDR3 reads TGTGCCATCAGCGTGACAGGGCTCAATGAGCAGTTCTTC. The chain employs TRBV10-3 and TRBJ2-1, with 7 bases lining up with TRBD1. J lost 6 bases, V lost 6 bases, and 5 bases had no gene match. This CDR3 region has 13 residues. Per germline, CDR1 ENHRY and CDR2 SYGVKD.

The sample holds a few counts of this clone. The CDR3 DNA is TGTGCCACCAGTGATGGTAAAGTCGAGCAGTACTTC. Amino acid sequence: CATSDGKVEQYF. J is TRBJ2-7 and V is TRBV24-1; no definite D call. The CDR3 has 12 amino acids. Germline V gives CDR1 KGHDR, CDR2 SFDVKD. The V and J ends lost 3 bases and 6 bases respectively, with 8 bases between them.

The genes are TRBV11-3 and TRBJ2-7; 9 bases match TRBD1. Germline V CDR1 and CDR2: SGHNT, YENEEA. The CDR3 consists of 15 residues. Trimming cost V 4 bases and J 5 bases; bases outside gene matches: 9. CDR3 loop: CASSSTGTGMNEQYF. CDR3 nucleotides: TGTGCCAGCAGCTCAACAGGGACAGGGATGAACGAGCAGTACTTC.

J is TRBJ1-2 and V is TRBV19; possibly TRBD1 for D (6 bases). Deletions cut 10 bases from V and 4 bases from J, with 22 bases between. This CDR3 spans 15 amino acids. Germline values: CDR1 LNHDA, CDR2 SQIVND (reference sequence). DNA for the CDR3: TGTGCCACCCTGAAAGGGGGGGCCCGGGCCTATGGCTACACCTTC. Its translation: CATLKGGARAYGYTF.

This clone was seen a single time. The V and J genes are TRBV2 and TRBJ1-1, with D possibly being TRBD1 (6 bases). With 3 bases removed from V and 7 bases from J, the gap between germline ends came to 15 bases. This CDR3 spans 14 amino acids. Germline assignment: CDR1 SNHLY and CDR2 FYNNEI. This CDR3 reads CASSDRGEVDEAFF. The CDR3 region has the DNA TGTGCCAGCAGTGATAGGGGGGAGGTAGATGAAGCTTTCTTT.

The chain combines TRBV6-1 with TRBJ2-7, with unresolved D. This CDR3 is 14 amino acids long. V lost 0 bases to trimming and J lost 2 bases, with 8 bases between them. Germline V lookup: CDR1 MNHNS, CDR2 SASEGT. DNA for the CDR3: TGTGCCAGCAGTGAAGCTAGGGCGGCCTACGAGCAGTACGTC. Translating it yields CASSEARAAYEQYV.

This clone was recorded only once. The rearrangement links TRBV13 to TRBJ1-2, with a weak D call TRBD1 (5 bases). The CDR3 sequence is 16 residues long. Germline-derived CDR1 and CDR2 are PRHDT and FYEKMQ (reference sequence). V was trimmed by 5 bases and J by 6 bases, leaving 22 bases between them. The CDR3 spells CASSTRPGRTVDGYTF. The CDR3 nucleotides read TGTGCCAGCAGCACCCGACCAGGGCGTACCGTCGATGGCTACACCTTC. Full variable domain (rest looked up from reference TRBV13 and TRBJ1-2): AAGVIQSPRHLIKEKRETATLKCYPIPRHDTVYWYQQGPGQDPQFLISFYEKMQSDKGSIPDRFSAQQFSDYHSELNMSSLELGDSALYFCASSTRPGRTVDGYTFGSGTRLTVV.

This clone was detected a few times. The chain has TRBV11-3 and TRBJ2-7; D not resolved. The V and J ends lost 4 bases and 1 base respectively, with 8 bases between them. Germline V gene data show CDR1 as SGHNT and CDR2 as YENEEA. CDR3 size: 13 residues. CDR3 nucleotide sequence: TGTGCCAGCAGCTACCCCGGGTCCTACGAGCAGTACTTC. This translates into CASSYPGSYEQYF. The variable domain in full, with the rest retrieved from reference TRBV11-3 and TRBJ2-7, is EAGVVQSPRYKIIEKKQPVAFWCNPISGHNTLYWYLQNLGQGPELLIRYENEEAVDDSQLPKDRFSAERLKGVDSTLKIQPAELGDSAVYLCASSYPGSYEQYFGPGTRLTVT.

The chain recombines TRBV11-2 with TRBJ2-3, with a tentative D call TRBD2 (5 bases). The germline CDR1 and CDR2 sequences are SGHAT and FQNNGV. The CDR3 is 15 residues long. With 1 base removed from V and 0 bases from J, the gap between germline ends came to 8 bases. CDR3 DNA sequence: TGTGCCAGCAGCTTAGGACTAACTAGCACAGATACGCAGTATTTT. It yields the protein CASSLGLTSTDTQYF.